This T cell receptor beta chain was sequenced during a study of blood T cell repertoires in COVID-19. This CDR3 contains 19 residues. In germline, CDR1 is ENHRY, CDR2 SYGVKD. V was pared by 0 bases and J by 6 bases, with 21 bases between. Assay used: immunoSEQ multiplex PCR; TCRdb lists only in-frame clones, some missing. Counted here are 85,000 to 95,000 clones, approximately 80% occurring once; the ten biggest clones make up around 7%. The clonotype comes from a man in his 70s with acute or convalescent COVID-19. Specimen: peripheral blood. The chain joins TRBV10-3 to TRBJ1-6; D is uncertain. As DNA, the CDR3 is TGTGCCATCAGTGAGTCGAGAGGGTACCGAACCAGCCTTAATTCACCCCTCCACTTT. It yields the protein CAISESRGYRTSLNSPLHF.